This TCR beta chain was recorded in a study of cytomegalovirus exposure and HLA in healthy donors. Of note for this clone: What it binds is unknown.

PCR amplification relied on 60 Vbeta primers (plus 13 Jbeta primers). Source study methods: Among the unique TCR beta chains that a later analysis counted, about 81 million in all, roughly 11 million were shared. Sequenced by immunoSEQ multiplex PCR; TCRdb stores in-frame clones only, minus some. The V and J calls and clone size are taken from that table; D and trimming were inferred from the DNA. The sample holds 45,000 to 60,000 clones. Study conclusions and caveats: Among immune exposure information, only CMV serostatus was available. Some TCR beta chains (about 180 of them) were listed as cytomegalovirus-associated. Productive rates of about 87% or about 30% were seen for most TCR beta V segments in an earlier analysis.

This CDR3 contains 13 residues. Germline CDR1 and CDR2: SGDLS and YYNGEE. This receptor was obtained from a woman aged 40 to 50 in good health and CMV-seronegative. The rearrangement joins TRBV9 to TRBJ2-5, with D perhaps TRBD2 (6 bases). The sequenced sample consisted of PBMCs. This chain's CDR3 is CGPRRETRETQYF. CDR3 DNA sequence: TGTGGTCCAAGGCGGGAAACGCGAGAGACCCAGTACTTC.